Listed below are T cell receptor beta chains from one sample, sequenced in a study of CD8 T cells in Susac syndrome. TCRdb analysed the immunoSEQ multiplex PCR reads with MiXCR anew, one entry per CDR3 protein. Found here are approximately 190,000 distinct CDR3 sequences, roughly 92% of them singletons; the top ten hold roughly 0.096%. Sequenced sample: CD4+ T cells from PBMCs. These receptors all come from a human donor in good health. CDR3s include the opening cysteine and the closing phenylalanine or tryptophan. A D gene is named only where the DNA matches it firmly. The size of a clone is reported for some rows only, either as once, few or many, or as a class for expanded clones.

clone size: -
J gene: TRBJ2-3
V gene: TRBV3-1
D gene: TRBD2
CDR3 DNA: TGTGCCAGCAGCCATGGAAAGCGGGGGATAAGCCCTCCAGATACGCAGTATTTT
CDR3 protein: CASSHGKRGISPPDTQYF

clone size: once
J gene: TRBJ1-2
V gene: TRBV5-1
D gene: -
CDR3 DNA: TGCGCCAGCAGCTTGGGGAGTCCCTCTGGATATGGCTACACCTTC
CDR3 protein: CASSLGSPSGYGYTF

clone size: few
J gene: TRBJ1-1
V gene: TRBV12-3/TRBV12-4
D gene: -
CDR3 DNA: TGTGCCAGCAGTTTAGGAAGTAACACTGAAGCTTTCTTT
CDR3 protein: CASSLGSNTEAFF

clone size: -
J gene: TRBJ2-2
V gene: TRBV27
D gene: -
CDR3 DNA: TGTGCCAGCACCACCAGGGGCCGGGCCGGGGAGCTGTTTTTT
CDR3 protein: CASTTRGRAGELFF

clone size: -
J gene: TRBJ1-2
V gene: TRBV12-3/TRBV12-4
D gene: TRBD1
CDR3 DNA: TGTGCCAGCAGCCTCGGGACAGGGGGCGCGGGTGGCTACACCTTC
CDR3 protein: CASSLGTGGAGGYTF

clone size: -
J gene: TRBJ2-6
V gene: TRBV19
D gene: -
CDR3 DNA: TGTGCCAGTAGTATAGAGGGCCCTGGGGCCAACGTCCTGACTTTC
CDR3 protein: CASSIEGPGANVLTF

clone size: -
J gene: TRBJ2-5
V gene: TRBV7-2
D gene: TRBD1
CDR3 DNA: TGTGCCAGCAGCAAACGGGACAGAGAGACCCAGTACTTC
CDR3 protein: CASSKRDRETQYF

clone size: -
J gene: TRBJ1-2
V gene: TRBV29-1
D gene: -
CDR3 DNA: TGCAGCGTTACCCCAGGGAGGGGGTTATATGGCTACACCTTC
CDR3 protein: CSVTPGRGLYGYTF

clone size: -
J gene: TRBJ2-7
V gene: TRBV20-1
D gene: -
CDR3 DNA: TGCAGTGCACAGACGGACGGGGCCTACGAGCAGTACTTC
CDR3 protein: CSAQTDGAYEQYF

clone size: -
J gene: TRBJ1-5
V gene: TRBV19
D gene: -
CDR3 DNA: TGTGCCAGTAAAGACAGATCTTATAGCAATCAGCCCCAGCATTTT
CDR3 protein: CASKDRSYSNQPQHF

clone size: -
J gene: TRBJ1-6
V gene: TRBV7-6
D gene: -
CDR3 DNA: TGTGCCAGCAGCTTCGCGACAGCGGATTCACCCCTCCACTTT
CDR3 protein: CASSFATADSPLHF

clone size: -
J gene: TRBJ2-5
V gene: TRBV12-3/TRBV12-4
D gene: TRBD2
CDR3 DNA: TGTGCCAGCAGTAGCGGGGGGACGCCCCCAATGGCGCAGTACTTC
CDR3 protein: CASSSGGTPPMAQYF

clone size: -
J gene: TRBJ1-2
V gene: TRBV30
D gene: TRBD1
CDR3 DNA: TGTGCCTGGAGTTATGGACAGGGAGGATCTGTCTACACCTTC
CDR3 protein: CAWSYGQGGSVYTF

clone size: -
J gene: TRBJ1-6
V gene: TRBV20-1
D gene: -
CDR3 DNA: TGCAGTGCTCCCGGGACGGGGAATTCACCCCTCCACTTT
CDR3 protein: CSAPGTGNSPLHF

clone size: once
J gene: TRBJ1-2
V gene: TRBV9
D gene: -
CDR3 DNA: TGTGCCAGCAGCGTAGTCGAAGGGGCGGGGGGCTACACCTTC
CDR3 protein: CASSVVEGAGGYTF

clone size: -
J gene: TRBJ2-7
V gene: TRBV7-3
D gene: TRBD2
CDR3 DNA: TGTGCCAGCAGCTTCGGGGGGACCTACGAGCAGTACTTC
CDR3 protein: CASSFGGTYEQYF

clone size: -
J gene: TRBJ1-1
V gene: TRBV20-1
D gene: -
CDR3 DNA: TGCAGTGCTGGGGACACTGAAGCTTTCTTT
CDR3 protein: CSAGDTEAFF

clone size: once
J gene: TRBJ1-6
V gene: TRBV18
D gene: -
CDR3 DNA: TGTGCCAGCTCACCATCTACAAATTCACCCCTCCACTTT
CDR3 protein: CASSPSTNSPLHF

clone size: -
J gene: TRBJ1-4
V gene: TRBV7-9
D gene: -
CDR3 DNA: TGTGCCAGCAGCTTAGCGCCTCTGGGGGCAGGGGAAAAACTGTTTTTT
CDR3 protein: CASSLAPLGAGEKLFF